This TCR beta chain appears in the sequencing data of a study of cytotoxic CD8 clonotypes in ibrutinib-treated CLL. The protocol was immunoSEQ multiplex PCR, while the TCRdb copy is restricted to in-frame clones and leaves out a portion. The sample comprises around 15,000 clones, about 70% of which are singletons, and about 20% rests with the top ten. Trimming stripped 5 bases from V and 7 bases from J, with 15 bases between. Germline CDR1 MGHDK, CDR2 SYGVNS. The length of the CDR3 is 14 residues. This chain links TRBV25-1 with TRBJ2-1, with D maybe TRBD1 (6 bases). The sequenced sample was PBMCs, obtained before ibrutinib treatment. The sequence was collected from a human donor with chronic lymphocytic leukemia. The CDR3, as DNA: TGTGCCAGCAGTAATAGGGGGTTTGGGAATGAGCAGTTCTTC. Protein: CASSNRGFGNEQFF. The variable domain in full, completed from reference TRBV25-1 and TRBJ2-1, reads EADIYQTPRYLVIGTGKKITLECSQTMGHDKMYWYQQDPGMELHLIHYSYGVNSTEKGDLSSESTVSRIRTEHFPLTLESARPSHTSQYLCASSNRGFGNEQFFGPGTRLTVL.